The clone carrying this T cell receptor beta chain appeared once. Its specificity is unknown. This record belongs to a study of T cell clones after liver transplantation. Looking at the study overall: HCV positivity affected three of eight recipients; the rest lacked autoimmune or viral indications. General study points: Circulating graft-donor-reactive CD4 TCRbeta sequences fell significantly post-transplant in 5 of 8 subjects. Small, mixed patient groups and varying post-transplant times limit these conclusions.

The CDR3 has 19 amino acids. V gave up 4 bases and J gave up 5 bases; unmatched junction bases: 13. CDR1 and CDR2 from the germline V gene are SEHNR and FQNEAQ (reference sequence). The table came from immunoSEQ multiplex PCR; TCRdb's copy has only in-frame clones and leaves some out. The sample includes approximately 100,000 clones, around 80% of them seen just once. The chain links TRBV7-9 to TRBJ2-2; 13 nucleotides agree with TRBD2. This receptor was taken from a human patient who received a liver transplant. The T cells may come from the graft donor. The starting material was CD4+ T cells from blood, obtained approximately 4 years after liver transplant. As DNA, the CDR3 is TGTGCCAGCAGCTCCACCGGGACTAGCGGGATAATTCGGACCGGGGAGCTGTTTTTT. Its translation: CASSSTGTSGIIRTGELFF.